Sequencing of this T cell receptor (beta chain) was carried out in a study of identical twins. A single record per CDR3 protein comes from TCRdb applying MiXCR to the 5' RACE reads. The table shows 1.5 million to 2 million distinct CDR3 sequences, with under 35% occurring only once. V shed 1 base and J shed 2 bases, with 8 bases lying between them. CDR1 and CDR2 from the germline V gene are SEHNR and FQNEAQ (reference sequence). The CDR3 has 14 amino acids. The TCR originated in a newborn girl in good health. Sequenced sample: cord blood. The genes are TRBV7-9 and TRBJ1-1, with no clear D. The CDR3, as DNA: TGTGCCAGCAGCTTAGAACAGATAAACACTGAAGCTTTCTTT. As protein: CASSLEQINTEAFF.